These 10 T cell receptor beta chains originate from one sample sequenced in a study of OX40 agonist ivuxolimab in advanced cancers. Measured with immunoSEQ multiplex PCR; TCRdb has only the in-frame clones, and not every one. The profile shows 40,000 to 50,000 clones, roughly 90% of them singletons. The sequenced sample was CD4+ or CD8+ T cells sorted from blood, obtained in a trial of the OX40 agonist ivuxolimab. The receptors were sampled from an adult with an advanced solid tumor such as melanoma, head and neck, liver or kidney cancer.

This chain uses TRBV4-3 with TRBJ2-5; D might be TRBD1 or TRBD2, each matching 6 bases. There are 14 residues in the CDR3. Germline CDR1 LGHNA, CDR2 YSLEER. Trimming left V 2 bases short and J 5 bases short, with 12 bases between. The CDR3, as DNA: TGCGCCAGCAGCCAAATAGGGGGGAAGGAGACCCAGTACTTC. It is translated as CASSQIGGKETQYF.

This chain links TRBV19 with TRBJ2-7; D tentatively reads TRBD1 or TRBD2 (5 bases each). The CDR3 runs 13 residues. V lost 5 bases, J lost 2 bases, and 10 bases lay in between. The germline gives CDR1 LNHDA, CDR2 SQIVND (reference sequence). DNA of the CDR3: TGTGCCAGTAGTCCGGGACCGACCTACGAGCAGTACTTC. Translation gives CASSPGPTYEQYF.

This chain's CDR3 is CSVVALAGYNEQFF. CDR3 sequence (DNA): TGCAGCGTTGTAGCACTTGCCGGGTACAATGAGCAGTTCTTC. The chain is built from TRBV29-1 and TRBJ2-1; D is uncertain. Germline V gene lookup returns CDR1 SQVTM and CDR2 ANQGSEA. V was clipped by 4 bases and J by 4 bases, with 14 bases between them. The CDR3 consists of 14 residues.

This clone was seen only once. V gene TRBV11-2 combines with J gene TRBJ1-2, with D possibly being TRBD1 (5 bases). The length of the CDR3 is 13 residues. Germline CDR1 reads SGHAT; CDR2 reads FQNNGV. Trimming pared 5 bases from V and 2 bases from J, leaving 9 bases between. CDR3 in amino acids: CASSRDGNYGYTF. Here the CDR3 DNA reads TGTGCCAGCAGCAGGGACGGAAACTATGGCTACACCTTC.

The chain joins TRBV7-2 to TRBJ2-7; D could derive from TRBD1 or TRBD2 (6 bases each). The CDR3 has 15 amino acids. V lost 1 base and J lost 3, with 13 bases in between. The germline gives CDR1 SGHTA, CDR2 FQGNSA. The CDR3 DNA reads as TGTGCCAGCAGCTTAGAACGTGGGGGGCACTACGAGCAGTACTTC. Encoded protein: CASSLERGGHYEQYF.

The gene calls are TRBV28 and TRBJ1-4; weak D call: TRBD1 (5 bases). The CDR3 has 16 amino acids. Trimming removed 5 bases from V and 0 bases from J, with 13 bases in between. Germline V gene sequence: CDR1 MDHEN, CDR2 SYDVKM. The CDR3 region is CASSPPGGATNEKLFF. The CDR3 DNA reads as TGTGCCAGCAGTCCCCCCGGGGGTGCAACTAATGAAAAACTGTTTTTT.

CDR3: CASSPAGLGQPQHF. In DNA form, the CDR3 reads TGTGCCAGCAGTCCCGCCGGGTTGGGTCAGCCCCAGCATTTT. The chain employs TRBV27 and TRBJ1-5; D remains unclear. This CDR3 has 14 residues. Germline lookup yields CDR1 MNHEY and CDR2 SMNVEV (reference sequence). Trimming stripped 5 bases from V and 6 bases from J, with 14 bases between.

The rearrangement uses TRBV7-2 and TRBJ1-6; unclear D gene. The V gene's germline CDR1 is SGHTA and CDR2 FQGNSA. Deletions cut 1 base from V and 0 bases from J, with 10 bases between. CDR3 length equals 17 residues. The CDR3 here is CASSLVGSSSYNSPLHF. As DNA, the CDR3 is TGTGCCAGCAGCTTAGTAGGGTCCAGCTCCTATAATTCACCCCTCCACTTT.

The rearrangement joins TRBV30 to TRBJ2-7; TRBD1 matches 8 bases. The CDR3 spans 13 residues. V trimming: 3 bases; J trimming: 4 bases; junction bases outside the gene matches: 5. CDR1 is GTSNPN, CDR2 SVGIG, per germline (reference sequence). CDR3 bases: TGTGCCTGGAGCCGACAGGGGACTTACGAGCAGTACTTC. It yields the protein CAWSRQGTYEQYF. Drawing the rest from reference TRBV30 and TRBJ2-7, the complete variable domain is SQTIHQWPATLVQPVGSPLSLECTVEGTSNPNLYWYRQAAGRGLQLLFYSVGIGQISSEVPQNLSASRPQDRQFILSSKKLLLSDSGFYLCAWSRQGTYEQYFGPGTRLTVT.

The V gene is TRBV5-6, the J gene TRBJ2-2, with 7 bases lining up with TRBD1. CDR1 and CDR2 (germline): SGHDT, YYEEEE. The CDR3 length is 14 residues. The V segment lost 5 bases and the J segment 5 bases; nucleotides outside the gene matches: 6. The CDR3 loop reads CASRKGAGTGELFF. CDR3 bases: TGTGCCAGCAGGAAGGGGGCCGGGACCGGGGAGCTGTTTTTT. Full variable domain (outside the CDR3, taken from reference TRBV5-6 and TRBJ2-2): DAGVTQSPTHLIKTRGQQVTLRCSPKSGHDTVSWYQQALGQGPQFIFQYYEEEERQRGNFPDRFSGHQFPNYSSELNVNALLLGDSALYLCASRKGAGTGELFFGEGSRLTVL.